The next 26 T cell receptor beta chains were all read from a single sample in a study of CD4+ T cells in melanoma. This table comes from immunoSEQ multiplex PCR, and its TCRdb copy is limited to in-frame clones, with some not included. The table records tens of thousands of clones, roughly 69% of them present only once. The sample taken for sequencing was tumor tissue. The source of these receptors is a human donor with melanoma.

This chain uses TRBV7-6 with TRBJ2-7; D gene ambiguous. Germline V lookup: CDR1 SGHVS, CDR2 FNYEAQ. The CDR3 has 11 residues. Trimming removed 1 base from V and 7 bases from J, with 5 bases in between. The CDR3, as DNA: TGTGCCAGCAGCTTAGACCGTGAGCAGTACTTC. Its protein is CASSLDREQYF.

The chain employs TRBV5-1 and TRBJ2-3; no firm D call. The V and J ends lost 3 bases and 1 base respectively, with 6 bases between them. Per germline, CDR1 SGHRS and CDR2 YFSETQ. The length of the CDR3 is 13 residues. The CDR3 DNA reads as TGCGCCAGCAGCTCCGGCGGCACAGATACGCAGTATTTT. Translating it yields CASSSGGTDTQYF.

This clone appeared many times. J is TRBJ1-5 and V is TRBV27; unclear D gene. V was clipped by 3 bases and J by 2 bases, with 14 bases between them. The CDR3 consists of 16 residues. Germline CDR1 is MNHEY and CDR2 is SMNVEV (reference sequence). The CDR3 spells CASSFLKGRGNQPQHF. CDR3 nucleotides: TGTGCCAGCAGTTTCCTCAAAGGAAGGGGCAATCAGCCCCAGCATTTT.

This clone appeared a few times. The chain employs TRBV19 and TRBJ1-1; D not resolved. Trimming removed 5 bases from V and 3 bases from J, with 10 bases in between. Germline CDR1 is LNHDA and CDR2 is SQIVND (reference sequence). The CDR3 is 13 amino acids. In DNA, the CDR3 is TGTGCCAGTAGTCTCTACCTGGACACTGAAGCTTTCTTT. Encoded protein: CASSLYLDTEAFF.

The rearrangement joins TRBV9 to TRBJ2-1; the match to TRBD2 covers 8 bases. CDR3 length: 15 residues. Germline CDR1 is SGDLS and CDR2 is YYNGEE. With V trimmed by 2 bases and J by 6 bases, 7 bases remained unmatched. This CDR3 reads CASSVSAGGGNEQFF. The CDR3 DNA follows: TGTGCCAGCAGCGTGTCCGCGGGGGGAGGCAATGAGCAGTTCTTC.

This clone was detected many times. This chain links TRBV11-2 with TRBJ2-3; TRBD2 matches 7 bases. Unmatched junction bases numbered 4, after V lost 1 base and J lost 3 bases. The length of the CDR3 is 15 residues. Germline values: CDR1 SGHAT, CDR2 FQNNGV. CDR3 nucleotide sequence: TGTGCCAGCAGCTTAGTAGCGGGTGAAACAGATACGCAGTATTTT. This encodes CASSLVAGETDTQYF.

This chain uses TRBV15 with TRBJ2-7, with 10 bases aligning to TRBD2. The germline V gene encodes CDR1 LNHNV and CDR2 YYDKDF (reference sequence). CDR3 length equals 18 residues. V was pared by 3 bases and J by 2 bases, with 13 bases of the junction left unmatched. Here the CDR3 DNA reads TGTGCCACCAGCAGGGCGAGAGGGGTACTAGCGGGGACCTACGAGCAGTACTTC. It encodes CATSRARGVLAGTYEQYF.

The J gene is TRBJ2-6, the V gene TRBV7-2; D call uncertain. V lost 1 base and J lost 4, with 8 bases in between. CDR1 SGHTA and CDR2 FQGNSA come from the germline V gene. CDR3 size: 15 residues. This CDR3 reads CASSLEGYGANVLTF. DNA of the CDR3: TGTGCCAGCAGCTTAGAAGGGTACGGGGCCAACGTCCTGACTTTC.

V and J are TRBV19 and TRBJ2-7; D is unclear. V was pared by 3 bases and J by 4 bases, with 10 bases between. This CDR3 has 13 residues. Germline loops: CDR1 LNHDA, CDR2 SQIVND (reference sequence). As DNA, the CDR3 is TGTGCCAGTAGTATTGACAAGGCGTACGAGCAGTACTTC. This translates into CASSIDKAYEQYF.

The chain employs TRBV7-2 and TRBJ2-5; 16 bases agree with TRBD2. V shed 5 bases, J shed 9 bases, and the junction held 9 bases outside the gene matches. Germline V gene lookup returns CDR1 SGHTA and CDR2 FQGNSA. The CDR3 covers 16 residues. CDR3 nucleotide sequence: TGTGCCAGCAGCCCTACCGGGACTAGCGGGGGGGGGCCCCAGTACTTC. As protein: CASSPTGTSGGGPQYF.

This clone was observed a single time. A much larger clone lies one base from this, so it may be a read error. The chain employs TRBV30 and TRBJ1-2, with D maybe TRBD1 (6 bases). V was trimmed by 3 bases and J by 3 bases, leaving 14 bases between them. The CDR3 runs to 14 residues. Germline values: CDR1 GTSNPN, CDR2 SVGIG (reference sequence). The CDR3 loop is CAWRLTGWDYGYTF. In DNA form, the CDR3 reads TGTGCCTGGAGGTTAACAGGGTGGGACTATGGCTACACCTTC.

J is TRBJ2-1 and V is TRBV29-1; tentative D call: TRBD1 (6 bases). Trimming left V 1 base short and J 3 bases short, with 16 bases between. CDR1 is SQVTM and CDR2 is ANQGSEA in the germline V gene. The CDR3 sequence is 16 residues long. CDR3 amino acids: CSVEGLKDRSYNEQFF. Here the CDR3 DNA reads TGCAGCGTTGAAGGTCTAAAGGACAGAAGCTACAATGAGCAGTTCTTC.

V usage is TRBV7-3 and J usage is TRBJ1-4; no definite D call. The length of the CDR3 is 14 residues. CDR1 and CDR2 (germline): SGHTA, FQGTGA. The V and J ends lost 2 bases and 10 bases respectively, with 14 bases between them. CDR3 loop: CASSLDGTWGKLFF. CDR3 DNA: TGTGCCAGCAGCTTAGACGGCACATGGGGAAAACTGTTTTTT.

The chain recombines TRBV11-2 with TRBJ2-7; perhaps TRBD1 as D (6 bases). Per the germline V gene, CDR1 is SGHAT and CDR2 is FQNNGV. The CDR3 has 14 amino acids. Trimming took off 1 base at V and 0 bases at J, with 7 bases between the two ends. The CDR3: CASSLGRGSYEQYF. The DNA of the CDR3 is TGTGCCAGCAGCTTAGGCAGGGGCTCCTACGAGCAGTACTTC.

The sample holds one count of this clone. The V call is TRBV10-3, the J call TRBJ2-2; 9 bases fit TRBD1. The J segment lost 5 bases and the V segment lost 6 bases, leaving 4 bases of the junction unmatched. CDR1 is ENHRY and CDR2 is SYGVKD in the germline V gene. This CDR3 is 14 amino acids long. CDR3 sequence: CAISPGTGTGELFF. The CDR3 DNA reads as TGTGCCATCAGCCCCGGGACAGGGACCGGGGAGCTGTTTTTT.

V usage is TRBV27 and J usage is TRBJ2-2; TRBD2 agrees at 7 bases. V was clipped by 3 bases and J by 10 bases; unmatched bases: 2. CDR1 is MNHEY, CDR2 SMNVEV, per germline (reference sequence). CDR3 length: 12 amino acids. The CDR3 sequence is CASSFGGMELFF. In DNA form, the CDR3 reads TGTGCCAGCAGTTTCGGGGGGATGGAGCTGTTTTTT.

This clone has a single count. A far larger clone is a single base away, which makes a read error likely. The genes are TRBV5-6 and TRBJ2-3, with TRBD2 matching over 10 bases. Germline V gene sequence: CDR1 SGHDT, CDR2 YYEEEE. This CDR3 contains 17 residues. Trimming removed 0 bases from V and 3 bases from J; junction bases left unmatched: 7. CDR3 amino acids: CASSLARTSGGTDTQYF. As DNA, the CDR3 is TGTGCCAGCAGCTTGGCCAGGACTAGCGGCGGGACAGATACGCAGTATTTT.

The chain joins TRBV7-3 to TRBJ2-3; 8 bases align to TRBD1. Germline CDR1 is SGHTA and CDR2 is FQGTGA. With V trimmed by 2 bases and J by 0 bases, 7 bases remained unmatched. CDR3 length: 17 amino acids. As DNA, the CDR3 is TGTGCCAGCAGCTTAGGGACAGGTACTTCTAGCACAGATACGCAGTATTTT. It is translated as CASSLGTGTSSTDTQYF.

V and J are TRBV2 and TRBJ1-6, with a tentative D call TRBD1 (5 bases). This CDR3 is built from 13 residues. Trimming took 6 bases from V and 9 from J, leaving 12 bases between them. CDR1 is SNHLY, CDR2 FYNNEI, per germline. Here the CDR3 DNA reads TGTGCCAGCAGGACAGAGGTGGGTTCACCCCTCCACTTT. Its protein product is CASRTEVGSPLHF.

Details on this clone: Other DNA sequences in the sample encode the same CDR3. The chain joins TRBV11-2 to TRBJ2-7; D is undetermined. The CDR3 covers 12 residues. V was pared by 0 bases and J by 3 bases, with 3 bases between. Germline V lookup: CDR1 SGHAT, CDR2 FQNNGV. The CDR3 bases are TGTGCCAGCAGCTTAGAGGGCTACGAGCAGTACTTC. This gives the protein CASSLEGYEQYF.

The rearrangement links TRBV7-6 to TRBJ2-7, with D perhaps matching TRBD1 or TRBD2 (5 bases each). Germline CDR1 SGHVS, CDR2 FNYEAQ. Trimming pared 4 bases from V and 8 bases from J, leaving 9 bases between. The CDR3 runs to 11 residues. Here the CDR3 reads CASSSGTQQYF. Here the CDR3 DNA reads TGTGCCAGCAGCTCCGGGACGCAGCAGTACTTC.

This sequence joins TRBV4-3 and TRBJ2-7; D gene unclear. Looked up from germline, CDR1 is LGHNA and CDR2 is YSLEER. Trimming removed 1 base from V and 4 bases from J, with 11 bases in between. The CDR3 loop spans 14 amino acids. CDR3 amino acids: CASSQALVGYEQYF. CDR3 in DNA: TGCGCCAGCAGCCAAGCTCTGGTGGGATACGAGCAGTACTTC.

This clone was found many times. V usage is TRBV6-1 and J usage is TRBJ2-7, with D maybe TRBD2 (6 bases). The length of the CDR3 is 13 residues. The germline V and J ends were trimmed by 3 bases and 4 bases, with 10 bases remaining between them. The germline V gene has CDR1 MNHNS and CDR2 SASEGT. In DNA form, the CDR3 reads TGTGCCAGCAGTGAGGGGACTCCTTACGAGCAGTACTTC. This gives the protein CASSEGTPYEQYF.

DNA of the CDR3: TGTGCCAGCAGTTCCGGCCCAACAGGGTACAATGAGCAGTTCTTC. Translation: CASSSGPTGYNEQFF. The gene calls are TRBV28 and TRBJ2-1; possibly TRBD1 for D (6 bases). The germline V and J ends were trimmed by 4 bases and 4 bases, with 14 bases remaining between them. In germline, CDR1 is MDHEN, CDR2 SYDVKM. The CDR3 runs 15 residues.

This chain uses TRBV19 with TRBJ2-3; D unresolved. V was cut by 2 bases and J by 2 bases, with 8 bases left in between. Germline V CDR1 and CDR2: LNHDA, SQIVND (reference sequence). The CDR3 covers 14 residues. CDR3 nucleotides: TGTGCCAGTAGTATACGAGGATACACAGATACGCAGTATTTT. Protein: CASSIRGYTDTQYF.

The J gene is TRBJ1-2, the V gene TRBV29-1; D is ambiguous. The CDR3 spans 17 residues. Germline V gene data show CDR1 as SQVTM and CDR2 as ANQGSEA. Trimming took 0 bases from V and 0 from J, leaving 17 bases between them. In DNA form, the CDR3 reads TGCAGCGTTGAAGACCTCCTAGGGAGAGAAGCTAACTATGGCTACACCTTC. Protein sequence: CSVEDLLGREANYGYTF.